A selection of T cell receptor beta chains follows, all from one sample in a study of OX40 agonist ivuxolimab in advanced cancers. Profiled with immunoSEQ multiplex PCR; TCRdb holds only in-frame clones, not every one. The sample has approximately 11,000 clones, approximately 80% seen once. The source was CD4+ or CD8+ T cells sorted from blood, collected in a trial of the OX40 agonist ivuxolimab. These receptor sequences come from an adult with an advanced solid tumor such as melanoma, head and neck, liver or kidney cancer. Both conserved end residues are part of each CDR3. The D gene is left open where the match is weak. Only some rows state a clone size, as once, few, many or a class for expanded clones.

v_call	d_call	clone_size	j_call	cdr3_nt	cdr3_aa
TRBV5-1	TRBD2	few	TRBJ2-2	TGCGCCAGCAGCTTGGAGACTAGCGGGGGGACCGGGGAGCTGTTTTTT	CASSLETSGGTGELFF
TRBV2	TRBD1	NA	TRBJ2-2	TGTGCCAGCAGTGAAATCGGACAGGGCGGCGAGCTGTTTTTT	CASSEIGQGGELFF
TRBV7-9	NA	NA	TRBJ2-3	TGTGCCAGCAGCCCAACGGACTTGTACACAGATACGCAGTATTTT	CASSPTDLYTDTQYF
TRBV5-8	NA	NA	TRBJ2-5	TGTGCCAGCGCGATACGGGGGGCCTCGAGTCGGCCAGAGACCCAGTACTTC	CASAIRGASSRPETQYF
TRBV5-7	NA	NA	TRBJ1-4	TGTGCCAGCCGCCGGGACGGCCAGAATGAAAAACTGTTTTTT	CASRRDGQNEKLFF
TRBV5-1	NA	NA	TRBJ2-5	TGCGCCAGCAGAGGTCAGGAGGAGGGGGGCCAAGAGACCCAGTACTTC	CASRGQEEGGQETQYF
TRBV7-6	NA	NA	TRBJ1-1	TGTGCCAGCAGCCTGGGACACGTAAACACTGAAGCTTTCTTT	CASSLGHVNTEAFF
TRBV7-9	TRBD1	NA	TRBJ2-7	TGTGCCAGCAGAATTGACAGGGGCCACGAGCAGTACTTC	CASRIDRGHEQYF
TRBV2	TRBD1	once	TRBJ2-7	TGTGCCAGCAGCGCCCACCGGGACAGGAGCTCCTACGAGCAGTACTTC	CASSAHRDRSSYEQYF
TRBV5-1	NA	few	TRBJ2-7	TGCGCCAGCAGCCTAACCGAGCCCTATGACGAGCAGTACTTC	CASSLTEPYDEQYF
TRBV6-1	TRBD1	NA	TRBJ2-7	TGTGCCAGCAGTGAGGAGACAGGGGGGGCCTACGAGCAGTACTTC	CASSEETGGAYEQYF
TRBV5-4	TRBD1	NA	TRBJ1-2	TGTGCCAGCAGCGTCGGGACAGGGGAGCCCTATGGCTACACCTTC	CASSVGTGEPYGYTF
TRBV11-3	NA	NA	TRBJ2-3	TGTGCCAGCAGCTCCCCTTTAGGGGCAGGGCCGAGGACAGATACGCAGTATTTT	CASSSPLGAGPRTDTQYF
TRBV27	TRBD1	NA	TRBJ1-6	TGTGCCAGCAGTTTAGGGTCGGCAGGGGGCGGTTCACCCCTCCACTTT	CASSLGSAGGGSPLHF
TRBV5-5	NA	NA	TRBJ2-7	TGTGCCAGCAGCCCCGGGGTCTACGAGCAGTACTTC	CASSPGVYEQYF
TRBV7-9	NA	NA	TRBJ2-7	TGTGCCAGCAGCTCCCCCAGCGGGCCCGGAGACGAGCAGTACTTC	CASSSPSGPGDEQYF
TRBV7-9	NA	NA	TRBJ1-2	TGTGCCAGCAGCTTAGAGACAGGTCAGAATGGCTACACCTTC	CASSLETGQNGYTF
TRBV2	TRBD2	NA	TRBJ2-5	TGTGCCAGCAGTGATGGGACTAGCGGAGAAGAGACCCAGTACTTC	CASSDGTSGEETQYF
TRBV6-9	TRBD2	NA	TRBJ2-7	TGTGCCAGCAGTTACCGCGGGAGCTCCTACGAGCAGTACTTC	CASSYRGSSYEQYF
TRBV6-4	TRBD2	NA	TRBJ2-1	TGTGCCAGCAGTGACAAGGCGCGGGGGGGCATCGATGAGCAGTTCTTC	CASSDKARGGIDEQFF
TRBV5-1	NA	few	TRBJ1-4	TGTGCCAGCAGCTTGCATGGAGCGATTTATGAAAAACTGTTTTTT	CASSLHGAIYEKLFF
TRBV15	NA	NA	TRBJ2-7	TGTGCCACCAGCAGAGAGGGGCAGTCCTACGAGCAGTACTTC	CATSREGQSYEQYF
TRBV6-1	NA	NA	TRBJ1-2	TGTGCCACCCAAAGCCAAAGTCACTCTAACTATGGCTACACCTTC	CATQSQSHSNYGYTF
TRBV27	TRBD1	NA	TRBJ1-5	TGTGCCAGCAGTTCCGGGACAGGGTATCAGCCCCAGCATTTT	CASSSGTGYQPQHF
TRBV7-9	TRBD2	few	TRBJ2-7	TGTGCCAGCAGCTTGGGTAGCGGGGCCTACGAGCAGTACTTC	CASSLGSGAYEQYF
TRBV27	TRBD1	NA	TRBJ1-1	TGTGCCAGCAGCCCGGGACAGGCTTCGGGTGAAGCTTTCTTT	CASSPGQASGEAFF
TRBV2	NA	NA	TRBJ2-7	TGTGCCAGCAGCGAGGTTGGGTCGCGGGAGCAGTACTTC	CASSEVGSREQYF
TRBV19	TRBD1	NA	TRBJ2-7	TGTGCCAGTAGTGCCGGGACAGGCCCCTACGAGCAGTACTTC	CASSAGTGPYEQYF
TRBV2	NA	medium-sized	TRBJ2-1	TGTGCCAGCAGTCCGTTGGACTACTACAATGAGCAGTTCTTC	CASSPLDYYNEQFF
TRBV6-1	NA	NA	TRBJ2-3	TGTGCCGGTAGGGACGCCTTCACAGATACGCAGTATTTT	CAGRDAFTDTQYF
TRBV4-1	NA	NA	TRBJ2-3	TGCGCCAGCAGCCAGAATGGGGCAAACACAGATACGCAGTATTTT	CASSQNGANTDTQYF
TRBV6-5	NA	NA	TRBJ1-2	TGTGCCAGCACCCGGGACGGCAAAGGGAATGGCTACACCTTC	CASTRDGKGNGYTF
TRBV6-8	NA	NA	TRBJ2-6	TGTGCCAGCAGTAAGGACAGTTCAGGGGCCAACGTCCTGACTTTC	CASSKDSSGANVLTF
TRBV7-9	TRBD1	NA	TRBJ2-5	TGTGCCGATACCTGTGGAACAGGGGAAAGACAGGGCCAAGAGACCCAGTACTTC	CADTCGTGERQGQETQYF
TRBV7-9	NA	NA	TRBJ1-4	TGTGCCAGCAGCTCCACAGGAGGAGAGAGGGAAAAACTGTTTTTT	CASSSTGGEREKLFF
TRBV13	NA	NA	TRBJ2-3	TGTGCCAGCAGTTACTCCCCGCGGACGGCCAGCACAGATACGCAGTATTTT	CASSYSPRTASTDTQYF
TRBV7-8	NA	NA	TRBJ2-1	TGTGCCAGCAGCACCCGGGACCGCTCCTACAATGAGCAGTTCTTC	CASSTRDRSYNEQFF
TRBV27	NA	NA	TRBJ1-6	TGTGCCAGCAGTCAGACGAATTCACCCCTCCACTTT	CASSQTNSPLHF
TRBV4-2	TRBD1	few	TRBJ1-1	TGTGCCACCTGGGACAGATTGAACACTGAAGCTTTCTTT	CATWDRLNTEAFF
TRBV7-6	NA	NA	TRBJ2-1	TGTGCCAGCAGCCCGCCGGCGACTAACGAGCAGTTCTTC	CASSPPATNEQFF
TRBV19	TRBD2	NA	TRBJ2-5	TGTGCCAGTAGTATCGGCGGGGGGACCCAAGAGACCCAGTACTTC	CASSIGGGTQETQYF
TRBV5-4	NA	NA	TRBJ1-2	TGTGCCAGCAGCTTGGAACAGGGTACCTATGGCTACACCTTC	CASSLEQGTYGYTF
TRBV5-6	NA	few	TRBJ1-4	TGTGCCAGCAGCCCCGGGGGCAGGGGAGCTGAAAAACTGTTTTTT	CASSPGGRGAEKLFF
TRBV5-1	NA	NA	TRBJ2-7	TGCGCCAGCAGCTTGAGAATCGGCTACGAGCAGTACTTC	CASSLRIGYEQYF
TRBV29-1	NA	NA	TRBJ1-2	TGCAGCGTTGTAGGGGGAGTTGACTATGGCTACACCTTC	CSVVGGVDYGYTF